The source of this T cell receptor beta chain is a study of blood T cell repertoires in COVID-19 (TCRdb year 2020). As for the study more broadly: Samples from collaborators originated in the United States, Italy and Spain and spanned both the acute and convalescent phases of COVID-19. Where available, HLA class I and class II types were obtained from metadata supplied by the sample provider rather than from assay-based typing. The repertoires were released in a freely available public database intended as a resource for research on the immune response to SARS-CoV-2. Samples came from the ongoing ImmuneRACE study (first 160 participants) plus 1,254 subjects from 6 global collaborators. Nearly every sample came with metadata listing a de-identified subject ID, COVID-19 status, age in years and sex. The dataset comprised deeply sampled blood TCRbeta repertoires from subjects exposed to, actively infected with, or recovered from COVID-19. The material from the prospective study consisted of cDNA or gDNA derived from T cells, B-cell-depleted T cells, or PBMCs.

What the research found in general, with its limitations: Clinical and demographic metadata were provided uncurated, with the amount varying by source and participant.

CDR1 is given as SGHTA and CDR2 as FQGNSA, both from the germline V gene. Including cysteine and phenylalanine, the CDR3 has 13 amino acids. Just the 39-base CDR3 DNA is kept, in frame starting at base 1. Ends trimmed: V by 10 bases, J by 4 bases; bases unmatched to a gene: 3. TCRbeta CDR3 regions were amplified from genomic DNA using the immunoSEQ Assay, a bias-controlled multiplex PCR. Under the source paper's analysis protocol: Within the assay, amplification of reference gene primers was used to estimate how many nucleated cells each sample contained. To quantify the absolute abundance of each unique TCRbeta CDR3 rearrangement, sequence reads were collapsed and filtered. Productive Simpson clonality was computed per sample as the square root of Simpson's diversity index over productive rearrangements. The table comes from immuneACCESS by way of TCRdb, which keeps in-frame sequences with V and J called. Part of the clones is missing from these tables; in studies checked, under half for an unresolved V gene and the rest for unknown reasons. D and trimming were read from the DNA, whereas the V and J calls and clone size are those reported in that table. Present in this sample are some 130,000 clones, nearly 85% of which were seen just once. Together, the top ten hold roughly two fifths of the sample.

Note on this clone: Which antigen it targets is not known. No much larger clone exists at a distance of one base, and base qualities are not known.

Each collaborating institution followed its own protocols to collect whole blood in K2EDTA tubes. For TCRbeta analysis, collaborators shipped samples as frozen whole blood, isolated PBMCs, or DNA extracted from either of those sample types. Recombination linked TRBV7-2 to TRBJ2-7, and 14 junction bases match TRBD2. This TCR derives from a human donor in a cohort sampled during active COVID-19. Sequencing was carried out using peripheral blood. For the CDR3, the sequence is CATGLAGGYEQYF. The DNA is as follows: TGTGCCACAGGACTAGCGGGGGGTTACGAGCAGTACTTC.